Listed below are T cell receptor beta chains from one sample, sequenced in a study of low-dose radiotherapy and immunotherapy resistance in tumors. TCRdb called the reads again in MiXCR, with one record for every CDR3 protein. The data contain 55,000 to 80,000 distinct CDR3 sequences, approximately 26% of them singletons. The sequences come from PBMCs, collected before treatment. The receptors were sampled from a male donor with rectosigmoid adenocarcinoma. The CDR3 runs from the conserved cysteine through the conserved F or W. A D gene is named only where the DNA matches it firmly. Only part of the rows carry a size: once, few, many, or a class if the clone is expanded.

d_gene: TRBD1
j_gene: TRBJ1-5
abundance: many
v_gene: TRBV29-1
CDR3aa: CSVTGTEGQPQHF
CDR3nt: TGCAGCGTAACCGGGACAGAAGGTCAGCCCCAGCATTTT

d_gene: .
j_gene: TRBJ1-3
abundance: many
v_gene: TRBV7-9
CDR3aa: CASSLDSSGNTIYF
CDR3nt: TGTGCCAGCAGTCTCGATAGCTCTGGAAACACCATATATTTT

d_gene: .
j_gene: TRBJ2-3
abundance: many
v_gene: TRBV29-1
CDR3aa: CSVPMWVGGEDTQYF
CDR3nt: TGCAGCGTCCCCATGTGGGTCGGGGGCGAGGATACGCAGTATTTT

d_gene: TRBD1
j_gene: TRBJ2-1
abundance: many
v_gene: TRBV4-2
CDR3aa: CASSQEQGSSYNEQFF
CDR3nt: TGTGCCAGCAGCCAAGAACAGGGGAGCTCCTACAATGAGCAGTTCTTC

d_gene: TRBD2
j_gene: TRBJ2-1
abundance: many
v_gene: TRBV20-1
CDR3aa: CSAPGTSGRNSYNEQFF
CDR3nt: TGCAGTGCACCGGGGACTAGCGGGAGGAATTCCTACAATGAGCAGTTCTTC

d_gene: TRBD1
j_gene: TRBJ2-2
abundance: many
v_gene: TRBV12-3/TRBV12-4
CDR3aa: CASSRRQGGDTGELFF
CDR3nt: TGTGCCAGCAGTAGACGACAGGGTGGTGACACCGGGGAGCTGTTTTTT

d_gene: .
j_gene: TRBJ1-3
abundance: many
v_gene: TRBV6-1
CDR3aa: CASSYSAGSGNTIYF
CDR3nt: TGTGCCAGCAGTTACTCCGCTGGCTCTGGAAACACCATATATTTT

d_gene: .
j_gene: TRBJ1-1
abundance: .
v_gene: TRBV5-4
CDR3aa: CASSLTSQNTEAFF
CDR3nt: TGTGCCAGCAGCTTAACCTCCCAGAACACTGAAGCTTTCTTT

d_gene: .
j_gene: TRBJ1-5
abundance: many
v_gene: TRBV18
CDR3aa: CASSPPGGPQHF
CDR3nt: TGTGCCAGCTCACCACCGGGCGGACCCCAGCATTTT

d_gene: TRBD1
j_gene: TRBJ2-7
abundance: many
v_gene: TRBV9
CDR3aa: CASTPGQGSYEQYF
CDR3nt: TGTGCCAGCACTCCGGGACAGGGTTCCTACGAGCAGTACTTC